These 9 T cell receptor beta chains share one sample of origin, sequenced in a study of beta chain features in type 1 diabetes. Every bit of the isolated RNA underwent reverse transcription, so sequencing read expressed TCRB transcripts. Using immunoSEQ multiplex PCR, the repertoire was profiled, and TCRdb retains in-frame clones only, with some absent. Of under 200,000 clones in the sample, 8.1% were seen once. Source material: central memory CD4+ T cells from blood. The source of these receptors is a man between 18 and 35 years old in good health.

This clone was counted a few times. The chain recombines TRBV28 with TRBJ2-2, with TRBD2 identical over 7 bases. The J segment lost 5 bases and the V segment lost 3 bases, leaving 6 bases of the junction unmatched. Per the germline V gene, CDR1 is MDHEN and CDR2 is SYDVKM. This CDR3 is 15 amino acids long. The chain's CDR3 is CASSLFGGSTGELFF. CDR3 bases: TGTGCCAGCAGTTTGTTCGGGGGGAGTACCGGGGAGCTGTTTTTT. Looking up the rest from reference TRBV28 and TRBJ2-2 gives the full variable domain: DVKVTQSSRYLVKRTGEKVFLECVQDMDHENMFWYRQDPGLGLRLIYFSYDVKMKEKGDIPEGYSVSREKKERFSLILESASTNQTSMYLCASSLFGGSTGELFFGEGSRLTVL.

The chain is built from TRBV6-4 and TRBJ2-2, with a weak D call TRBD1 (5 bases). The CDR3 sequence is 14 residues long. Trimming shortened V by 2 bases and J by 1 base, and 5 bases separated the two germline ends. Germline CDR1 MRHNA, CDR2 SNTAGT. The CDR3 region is CASSDGQNTGELFF. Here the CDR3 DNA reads TGTGCCAGCAGTGACGGACAGAACACCGGGGAGCTGTTTTTT.

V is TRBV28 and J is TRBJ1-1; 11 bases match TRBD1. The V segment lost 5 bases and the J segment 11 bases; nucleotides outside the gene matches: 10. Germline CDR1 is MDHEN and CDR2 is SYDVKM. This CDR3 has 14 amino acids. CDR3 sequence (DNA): TGTGCCAGCAGTCCCATGGACAGGGGGCGGGGTGCTTTCTTT. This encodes CASSPMDRGRGAFF.

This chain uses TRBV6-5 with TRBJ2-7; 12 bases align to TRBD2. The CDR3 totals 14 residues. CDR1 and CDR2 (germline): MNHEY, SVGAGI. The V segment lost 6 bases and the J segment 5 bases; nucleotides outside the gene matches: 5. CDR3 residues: CASRFLAGGDEQYF. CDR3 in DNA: TGTGCCAGCAGGTTCCTAGCGGGAGGGGACGAGCAGTACTTC.

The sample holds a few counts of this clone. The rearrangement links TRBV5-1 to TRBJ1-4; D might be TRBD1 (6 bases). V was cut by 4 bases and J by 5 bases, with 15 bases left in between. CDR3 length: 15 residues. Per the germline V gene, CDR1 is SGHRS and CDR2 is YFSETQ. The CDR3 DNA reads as TGCGCCAGCAGCCAGAACCCCGACAGGAATGAAAAACTGTTTTTT. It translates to CASSQNPDRNEKLFF.

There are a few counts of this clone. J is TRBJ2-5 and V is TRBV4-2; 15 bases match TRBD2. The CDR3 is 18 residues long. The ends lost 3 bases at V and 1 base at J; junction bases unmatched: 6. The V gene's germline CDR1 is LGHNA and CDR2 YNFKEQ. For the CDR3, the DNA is TGTGCCAGCAGCCAGTTCGGACTAGCGGGGGGGCCCCAAGAGACCCAGTACTTC. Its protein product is CASSQFGLAGGPQETQYF.

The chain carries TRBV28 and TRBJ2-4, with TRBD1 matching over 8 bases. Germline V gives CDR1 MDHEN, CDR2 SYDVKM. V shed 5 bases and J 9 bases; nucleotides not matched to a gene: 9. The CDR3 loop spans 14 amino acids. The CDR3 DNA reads TGTGCCAGCAGTCTCGGACAGGGTCGGAGCATTCAGTACTTC. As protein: CASSLGQGRSIQYF. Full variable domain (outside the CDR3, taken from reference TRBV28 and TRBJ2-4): DVKVTQSSRYLVKRTGEKVFLECVQDMDHENMFWYRQDPGLGLRLIYFSYDVKMKEKGDIPEGYSVSREKKERFSLILESASTNQTSMYLCASSLGQGRSIQYFGAGTRLSVL.

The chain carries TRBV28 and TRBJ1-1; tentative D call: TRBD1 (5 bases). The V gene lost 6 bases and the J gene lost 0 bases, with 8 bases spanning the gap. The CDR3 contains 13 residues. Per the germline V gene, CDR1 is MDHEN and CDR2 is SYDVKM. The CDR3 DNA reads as TGTGCCAGCAGGGGACTGATGAACACTGAAGCTTTCTTT. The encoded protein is CASRGLMNTEAFF.

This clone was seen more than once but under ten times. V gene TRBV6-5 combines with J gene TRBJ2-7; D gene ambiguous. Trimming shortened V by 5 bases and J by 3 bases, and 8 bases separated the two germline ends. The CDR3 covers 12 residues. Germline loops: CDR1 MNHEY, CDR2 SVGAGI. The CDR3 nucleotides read TGTGCCAGCAGTCCCCTCGGCTACGAGCAGTACTTC. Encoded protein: CASSPLGYEQYF.